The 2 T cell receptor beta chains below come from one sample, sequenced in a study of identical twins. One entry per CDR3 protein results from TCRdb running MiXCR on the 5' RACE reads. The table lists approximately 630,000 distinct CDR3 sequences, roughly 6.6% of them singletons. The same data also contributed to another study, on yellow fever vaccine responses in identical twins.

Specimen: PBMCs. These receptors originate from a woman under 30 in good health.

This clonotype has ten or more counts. As DNA, the CDR3 is TGTGCCAGCAGTTTAATGGAAAATCAGCCCCAGCATTTT. Protein product: CASSLMENQPQHF. The chain is built from TRBV12-3 or TRBV12-4 and TRBJ1-5; D unclear. CDR3 length: 13 residues. Trimming cost V 2 bases and J 4 bases, with 6 bases left between them.

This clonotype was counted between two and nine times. In DNA, the CDR3 is TGTGCCAGCAGCAGAGTTCAGGGTAACCAAGAGACCCAGTACTTC. Its translation: CASSRVQGNQETQYF. This rearrangement joins TRBV7-9 to TRBJ2-5; perhaps TRBD1 as D (5 bases). V was shortened by 5 bases and J by 0 bases, with 13 bases between the two germline ends. CDR1 and CDR2 from the germline V gene are SEHNR and FQNEAQ (reference sequence). The CDR3 has 15 amino acids.